Presented here are 17 T cell receptor beta chains from one specimen sequenced in a study of molecular identifiers for immune sequencing clone quantification. In TCRdb, the PCR reads were re-called with MiXCR into one record per CDR3 protein. The data hold roughly 630,000 distinct CDR3 sequences, with about 25% observed a single time. The sequenced sample consisted of naive CD8+ T cells from blood, with Jurkat cell RNA spiked in. As to subset: FACS-sorted CD8+CD4-CCR7+CD45RA+ naive T cells. These receptors all come from a human donor in good health. Some libraries in this study had Jurkat cell RNA spiked in.

This clonotype was detected ten times or more. The chain is built from TRBV2 and TRBJ1-6; TRBD1 agrees at 10 bases. The CDR3 has 14 residues. V was clipped by 6 bases and J by 10 bases; unmatched bases: 6. Germline loops: CDR1 SNHLY, CDR2 FYNNEI. CDR3 residues: CASRKGQGTSPLHF. CDR3 DNA: TGTGCCAGCAGAAAGGGACAGGGGACATCACCCCTCCACTTT.

Only a few counts were recorded for this clonotype. The chain links TRBV7-9 to TRBJ2-2; the D gene is possibly TRBD2 (6 bases). V was trimmed by 4 bases and J by 3 bases, leaving 15 bases between them. Germline CDR1 reads SEHNR; CDR2 reads FQNEAQ (reference sequence). The CDR3 runs to 16 residues. The CDR3 region has the DNA TGTGCCAGCAGCTCTTTATCGGGAGAGTACACCGGGGAGCTGTTTTTT. Its protein product is CASSSLSGEYTGELFF.

This chain connects TRBV3-1 to TRBJ2-4; no firm D call. The germline V gene encodes CDR1 LGHDT and CDR2 YNNKEL (reference sequence). Trimming removed 2 bases at V and 6 bases at J, with 14 bases between. The CDR3 spans 15 residues. The CDR3 reads CASSQNPLDGNIQYF. The CDR3 DNA reads as TGTGCCAGCAGCCAAAACCCCCTCGATGGAAACATTCAGTACTTC.

The V call is TRBV7-6, the J call TRBJ2-7, with TRBD1 identical over 10 bases. V shed 5 bases and J 4 bases; nucleotides not matched to a gene: 5. Germline V gene data show CDR1 as SGHVS and CDR2 as FNYEAQ. The CDR3 is 14 amino acids. CDR3 sequence reads: CASSVDRGDYEQYF. In DNA, the CDR3 is TGTGCCAGCAGCGTGGACAGGGGGGATTACGAGCAGTACTTC.

In regard to this clonotype: One end of the junction is discordant with germline, which a read error may explain. The chain recombines TRBV6-1 with TRBJ2-3; TRBD1 matches 7 bases. There are 16 residues in the CDR3. Germline lookup yields CDR1 MNHNS and CDR2 SASEGT. The DNA of the CDR3 is TGTGGCAGCAGTGAATGGGGACAGAGCCGCACAGATACGCAGTTTTTT. Amino acid sequence: CGSSEWGQSRTDTQFF.

This clonotype was picked up many times. The V call is TRBV12-5, the J call TRBJ1-5, with D possibly being TRBD1 (6 bases). The V end was cut by 8 bases, the J end by 6 bases, with 11 bases between. Germline lookup yields CDR1 LGHNT and CDR2 FRNRAP. The CDR3 totals 12 residues. In nucleotides, the CDR3 is TGTGCTAGTCAAGGGGGGAGTCAGCCCCAGCATTTT. Amino acid sequence: CASQGGSQPQHF.

The chain employs TRBV11-2 and TRBJ1-2; D is unclear. CDR1 is SGHAT and CDR2 is FQNNGV in the germline V gene. The CDR3 is 13 amino acids. Trimming shortened V by 6 bases and J by 6 bases, and 14 bases separated the two germline ends. The CDR3 protein is CASSPSSGHGYTF. CDR3 DNA: TGTGCCAGCAGTCCCTCGTCTGGCCATGGCTACACCTTC.

The sample holds many counts of this clonotype. The gene calls are TRBV2 and TRBJ1-5; D remains ambiguous. Trimming shortened V by 3 bases and J by 2 bases, and 14 bases separated the two germline ends. This CDR3 is 16 amino acids long. CDR1 is SNHLY, CDR2 FYNNEI, per germline. In DNA form, the CDR3 reads TGTGCCAGCAGTGAGATAGGAGGAGAGGGCAATCAGCCCCAGCATTTT. Its protein is CASSEIGGEGNQPQHF.

This clonotype was seen at least ten times. The V call is TRBV2, the J call TRBJ1-5, with D hard to call. There are 15 residues in the CDR3. V lost 4 bases and J lost 4, with 14 bases in between. Germline CDR1 reads SNHLY; CDR2 reads FYNNEI. This CDR3 is CASSGVRAENQPQHF. CDR3 bases: TGTGCCAGCAGTGGAGTACGGGCAGAGAATCAGCCCCAGCATTTT.

This clonotype was seen more than once but under ten times. J is TRBJ2-7 and V is TRBV4-3; the D is unclear. Trimming stripped 0 bases from V and 0 bases from J, with 9 bases between. There are 15 residues in the CDR3. CDR1 and CDR2 from the germline V gene are LGHNA and YSLEER. The CDR3 spells CASSQDRDTSYEQYF. DNA for the CDR3: TGCGCCAGCAGCCAAGATCGCGACACCTCCTACGAGCAGTACTTC.

About this clonotype: This may be a read error: a much more frequent sequence differs by one nucleotide. The rearrangement uses TRBV20-1 and TRBJ2-7; D is unresolved. The V end was cut by 3 bases, the J end by 2 bases, with 23 bases between. This CDR3 contains 17 residues. The germline V gene has CDR1 DFQATT and CDR2 SNEGSKA (reference sequence). The CDR3 DNA follows: TGCAGTGCTAGGGGTCAAACATGGAACAGCCTAACCTACGAGCAGTACTTC. This codes for CSARGQTWNSLTYEQYF.

This chain connects TRBV18 to TRBJ2-5; D gene unclear. CDR3 length: 13 amino acids. The V end lost 6 bases, the J end lost 5 bases, and 13 bases lay between the germline ends. Germline CDR1 reads KGHSH; CDR2 reads LQKENI. The DNA for the CDR3 is TGTGCCAGCTCGCCGGACGCCCAGGAGACCCAGTACTTC. As protein: CASSPDAQETQYF.

A few counts support this clonotype. The V call is TRBV27, the J call TRBJ2-7, with D possibly TRBD1 on 6 matching bases. The germline V gene has CDR1 MNHEY and CDR2 SMNVEV (reference sequence). This CDR3 comprises 14 residues. V lost 0 bases to trimming and J lost 3 bases, with 9 bases between them. The CDR3: CASSLSAGVYEQYF. As DNA, the CDR3 is TGTGCCAGCAGTTTATCAGCAGGGGTCTACGAGCAGTACTTC.

About this clonotype itself: A clone one base away is much larger, so this may be a read error. The chain joins TRBV6-5 to TRBJ1-5; D perhaps matches TRBD1 (6 bases). Germline V gene data show CDR1 as MNHEY and CDR2 as SVGAGI. The CDR3 is 13 residues long. Trimming took 5 bases from V and 6 from J, leaving 11 bases between them. CDR3 sequence reads: CASSPGTCQPQHF. Here the CDR3 DNA reads TGTGCCAGCAGTCCAGGGACATGTCAGCCCCAGCATTTT.

J is TRBJ2-7 and V is TRBV7-2, with TRBD1 identical over 12 bases. Germline lookup yields CDR1 SGHTA and CDR2 FQGNSA. The ends lost 6 bases at V and 3 bases at J; junction bases unmatched: 6. This CDR3 region has 15 residues. For the CDR3, the DNA is TGTGCCAGCAGTCCCGGGACAGGGGGCGTCTACGAGCAGTACTTC. Its translation: CASSPGTGGVYEQYF.

V gene TRBV9 combines with J gene TRBJ2-1; 10 bases are shared with TRBD2. The CDR3 has 17 residues. The trim removed 3 bases at V and 5 bases at J, leaving 11 bases unmatched. The V gene's germline CDR1 is SGDLS and CDR2 YYNGEE. CDR3 amino acids: CASSETSGHLLNNEQFF. Here the CDR3 DNA reads TGTGCCAGCAGCGAGACTAGCGGGCACCTCCTTAACAATGAGCAGTTCTTC.

J is TRBJ2-7 and V is TRBV27; 7 bases map to TRBD1. The germline V gene has CDR1 MNHEY and CDR2 SMNVEV (reference sequence). Unmatched junction bases numbered 3, after V lost 4 bases and J lost 6 bases. The CDR3 is 12 residues long. CDR3 DNA: TGTGCCAGCAGTTCAGGGGGACGCGAGCAGTACTTC. This encodes CASSSGGREQYF.